Only a few counts were recorded for the clone carrying this TCR beta chain. These data are taken from a study of T cells in localized non-small cell lung cancer. TCRdb's table, derived via immunoSEQ multiplex PCR, lists solely in-frame clones and lacks some. The data contain 90,000 to 100,000 clones, roughly 93% of them singletons. Germline values: CDR1 SGHRS, CDR2 YFSETQ. With 3 bases clipped from V and 3 bases from J, the junction kept 2 bases outside the gene matches. The CDR3 consists of 13 residues. Specimen: PBMCs, collected before any cancer treatment. V gene TRBV5-1 combines with J gene TRBJ2-7; 8 bases agree with TRBD1. This receptor was obtained from a woman between 35 and 75 years old with stage II squamous cell lung carcinoma. DNA for the CDR3: TGCGCCAGCAGCTGGGGGACAGGCTACGAGCAGTACTTC. Translating gives CASSWGTGYEQYF.